Listed below are T cell receptor beta chains from one sample, sequenced in a study of OX40 agonist ivuxolimab in advanced cancers. Assay used: immunoSEQ multiplex PCR; TCRdb lists only in-frame clones, some missing. The data show tens of thousands of clones, approximately 86% seen once. The starting material was CD4+ or CD8+ T cells sorted from blood, obtained in a trial of the OX40 agonist ivuxolimab. The receptor set was obtained from an adult with an advanced solid tumor such as melanoma, head and neck, liver or kidney cancer. Both conserved end residues are part of each CDR3. The D gene is left open where the match is weak. The size field is filled for only some rows; it gives once, few, many or a size class.

>TRBJ2-7|TRBD2|TRBV10-3|-
TGTGCCATCAGTTTCAGCGGGGGGACCTACGAGCAGTACTTC
CAISFSGGTYEQYF
>TRBJ2-7|-|TRBV5-6|-
TGTGCCAGCAGCTTAGCCAGCGTTGCCTACGAGCAGTACTTC
CASSLASVAYEQYF
>TRBJ2-7|-|TRBV7-9|-
TGTGCCAGCAGCTCGAGCGGTACCTACGAGCAGTACTTC
CASSSSGTYEQYF
>TRBJ2-7|TRBD1|TRBV19|-
TGTGCCAGTAGTATCAGGACAGGGCAGCTTTACGAGCAGTACTTC
CASSIRTGQLYEQYF
>TRBJ2-7|TRBD2|TRBV12-5|once
TGTGCTAGTGGTTTGGACATCGGACTAGCGGGAGTGGAACGCGAGCAGTACTTC
CASGLDIGLAGVEREQYF
>TRBJ1-5|-|TRBV28|once
TGTGCCACCAGGGGTAGCAATCAGCCCCAGCATTTT
CATRGSNQPQHF
>TRBJ2-3|TRBD2|TRBV7-2|-
TGTGCCAGCAGGGAAGTGGCGGGAGGTACGCAGTATTTT
CASREVAGGTQYF
>TRBJ2-1|TRBD1|TRBV6-6|-
TGTGCCATCGCGAGCCGGGACAGGGGAAACAATGAGCAGTTCTTC
CAIASRDRGNNEQFF
>TRBJ2-1|TRBD2|TRBV7-9|-
TGTGCCAGCAGCCCTGGTGGGACTAGGATTGAGCAGTTCTTC
CASSPGGTRIEQFF
>TRBJ2-2|TRBD2|TRBV6-4|-
TGTGCCAGCAGCCAAGGGAGCGGGAGCAACACCGGGGAGCTGTTTTTT
CASSQGSGSNTGELFF
>TRBJ2-5|TRBD2|TRBV25-1|-
TGTGCCAGCAATCTAGCGGGAGGTGGAGAGACCCAGTACTTC
CASNLAGGGETQYF
>TRBJ2-7|TRBD1|TRBV15|-
TGTGCCACCAGCAGGTGGGACAGAGACTCCTACGAGCAGTACTTC
CATSRWDRDSYEQYF
>TRBJ2-1|-|TRBV5-4|-
TGTGCCAGCAGCGGACTCCTTAGGAGCAATGAGCAGTTCTTC
CASSGLLRSNEQFF
>TRBJ1-4|TRBD1|TRBV9|-
TGTGCCAGCAGCCCGGGGACAGTCGCAACTAATGAAAAACTGTTTTTT
CASSPGTVATNEKLFF
>TRBJ2-5|TRBD2|TRBV19|-
TGTGCCAGTAGTACCCACTTCAGCGGGAGAGTGAGAGAGACCCAGTACTTC
CASSTHFSGRVRETQYF
>TRBJ2-1|-|TRBV10-3|-
TGTGCCATCAGTGCGGTCGAGGATGAGCAGTTCTTC
CAISAVEDEQFF
>TRBJ2-5|-|TRBV7-2|-
TGTGCCAGCAGGGCCCTAGCGCCGAGGGAGACCCAGTACTTC
CASRALAPRETQYF
>TRBJ2-3|-|TRBV9|-
TGTGCCAGCTCCCTTAGGAGCCGGGGGGATACGCAGTATTTT
CASSLRSRGDTQYF
>TRBJ2-5|-|TRBV6-5|-
TGTGCCAGCAGTTTTACAGGGTGGGAGACCCAGTACTTC
CASSFTGWETQYF
>TRBJ2-3|-|TRBV27|-
TGTGCCAGCAGTCCTGACTCCCCAGATACGCAGTATTTT
CASSPDSPDTQYF
>TRBJ2-7|TRBD1|TRBV19|-
TGTGCCAGTAGTATTCCGGGACAGGGCCAATACGAGCAGTACTTC
CASSIPGQGQYEQYF
>TRBJ2-3|-|TRBV7-3|-
TGTGCCAGCAGCTTAGTAGCGAGGGGGGATACGCAGTATTTT
CASSLVARGDTQYF
>TRBJ2-5|-|TRBV15|-
TGTGCCACCAGCAGACAAAAAGAGACCCAGTACTTC
CATSRQKETQYF
>TRBJ1-2|-|TRBV28|once
TGTGCCAGCGGCCACAGGGTTGGCTACACCTTC
CASGHRVGYTF
>TRBJ1-2|-|TRBV11-1|-
TGTGCCAGCAGCGAAAATGTGGCACCCGCGAGTGGCTACACCTTC
CASSENVAPASGYTF
>TRBJ2-2|-|TRBV9|few
TGTGCCAGCAGCGCGTTAGAAACCGGGGAGCTGTTTTTT
CASSALETGELFF
>TRBJ2-7|TRBD1|TRBV7-3|-
TGTGCCAGCAGCCCCTCCGGGACAGGGTACGAGCAGTACTTC
CASSPSGTGYEQYF
>TRBJ2-1|-|TRBV7-6|once
TGTGCCAGCAGCTTAGCTTCTTCGCTTTACAATGAGCAGTTCTTC
CASSLASSLYNEQFF
>TRBJ2-1|-|TRBV6-4|-
TGTGCCAGCAGTGAATCCCAGGGGGCGGGAGGGAGGCAGTTCTTC
CASSESQGAGGRQFF
>TRBJ2-3|-|TRBV6-6|once
TGTGCCAGCAGCCCCGGCCTGGGTTTAAAGTCTGATACGCAGTATTTT
CASSPGLGLKSDTQYF
>TRBJ1-2|-|TRBV15|-
TGTGCCACCAGGTCTGGACAGAACTATGGCTACACCTTC
CATRSGQNYGYTF
>TRBJ2-1|TRBD1|TRBV23-1|few
TGCGCCAGCAGTCCGACAGGGGGGAATGAGCAGTTCTTC
CASSPTGGNEQFF
>TRBJ2-7|TRBD2|TRBV30|-
TGTGCCTGGAAAGGTCGGCTAGCGGATCAGCAGTACTTC
CAWKGRLADQQYF
>TRBJ2-1|-|TRBV28|-
TGTGCCAGCAGTTTCTTGGGCCTGGAGCAGTTCTTC
CASSFLGLEQFF
>TRBJ2-1|TRBD1|TRBV2|-
TGTGCCAGCAGTGAAAGCAGGGGGCTCGGAGAGCAGTTCTTC
CASSESRGLGEQFF
>TRBJ2-5|TRBD2|TRBV5-4|-
TGTGCCAGCAGCACACTAGCGGGAGGGCCCTCGGGAGAGACCCAGTACTTC
CASSTLAGGPSGETQYF
>TRBJ2-2|TRBD2|TRBV18|-
TGTGCCAGCTCACCACCGTTAGCGGGAGGCACCGGGGAGCTGTTTTTT
CASSPPLAGGTGELFF
>TRBJ2-1|TRBD2|TRBV15|-
TGTGCCACCAGCACGCGAGGACTAGCCAATGAGCAGTTCTTC
CATSTRGLANEQFF
>TRBJ2-1|TRBD2|TRBV7-2|-
TGTGCCAGCAGCTTAAGGACTAGCGGCAATGAGCAGTTCTTC
CASSLRTSGNEQFF
>TRBJ1-3|TRBD1|TRBV28|-
TGTGCCAGCAGCCTGACAGGGCCCTCTGGAAACACCATATATTTT
CASSLTGPSGNTIYF
>TRBJ2-4|-|TRBV7-3|once
TGTGCCAGCAGCTTAATGGCCAAAAACATTCAGTACTTC
CASSLMAKNIQYF
>TRBJ2-3|-|TRBV28|-
TGTGCCAGCAGTTTAGCTAGCGCAGATACGCAGTATTTT
CASSLASADTQYF
>TRBJ1-4|-|TRBV27|once
TGTGCCAGCAGTTTATTCCGCCTCGGGGGTAATGAAAAACTGTTTTTT
CASSLFRLGGNEKLFF
>TRBJ2-1|TRBD2|TRBV7-3|-
TGTGCCAGCAGCTTAGGGACTAGCGGGGTTAGAGAGCAGTTCTTC
CASSLGTSGVREQFF
>TRBJ1-1|-|TRBV7-8|-
TGTGCCAGCAGCTTAGTGGCAGAAAACACTGAAGCTTTCTTT
CASSLVAENTEAFF
>TRBJ1-3|TRBD1|TRBV30|-
TGTGCCTGGACCCCCTTGGGACAGGCCACTGGAAACACCATATATTTT
CAWTPLGQATGNTIYF
>TRBJ2-3|TRBD1|TRBV9|-
TGTGCCAGCAGCGTAGCCGGGACAGCAACCACAGATACGCAGTATTTT
CASSVAGTATTDTQYF
>TRBJ2-6|-|TRBV27|-
TGTGCCAGCAGTTTAACTGGGGCCAACGTCCTGACTTTC
CASSLTGANVLTF